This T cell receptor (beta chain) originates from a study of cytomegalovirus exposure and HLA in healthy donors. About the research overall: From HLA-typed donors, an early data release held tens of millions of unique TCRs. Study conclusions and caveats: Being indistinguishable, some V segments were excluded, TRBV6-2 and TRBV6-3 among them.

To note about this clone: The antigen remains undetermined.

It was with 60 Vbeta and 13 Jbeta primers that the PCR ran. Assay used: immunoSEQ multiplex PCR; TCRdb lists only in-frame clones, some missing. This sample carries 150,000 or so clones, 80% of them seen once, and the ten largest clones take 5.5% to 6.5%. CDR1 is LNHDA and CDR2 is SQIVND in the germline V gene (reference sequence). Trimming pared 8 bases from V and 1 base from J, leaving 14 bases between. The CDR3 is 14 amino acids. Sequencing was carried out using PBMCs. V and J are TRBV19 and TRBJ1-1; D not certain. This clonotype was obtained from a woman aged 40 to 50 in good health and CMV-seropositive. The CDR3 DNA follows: TGTGCCAGTGGGAGGGCAGGCCAGAACACTGAAGCTTTCTTT. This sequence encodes CASGRAGQNTEAFF.